This T cell receptor beta chain was sequenced during a study of identical twins. Study conclusions and caveats: Twin-shared out-of-frame alpha sequences showed excess low generation probability.

Points on this clonotype: The antigen is undetermined.

In TCRdb, the 5' RACE reads were re-called with MiXCR into one record per CDR3 protein. In the table there are around 1.7 million distinct CDR3 sequences, roughly a third of which are singletons. CDR3 length: 20 amino acids. Germline V lookup: CDR1 MDHEN, CDR2 SYDVKM. This clonotype originated in a newborn girl in good health. This chain links TRBV28 with TRBJ2-1, with 10 bases fitting TRBD1. The assigned J gene may be wrong: the sequence end matches TRBJ2-7 better. The specimen was cord blood. CDR3 amino acids: CASSYYPGTGVGGSYNEQYF. The CDR3 DNA follows: TGTGCCAGCAGTTACTATCCCGGGACAGGGGTCGGTGGCTCCTACAATGAGCAGTACTTC.